The clone carrying this T cell receptor (beta chain) was counted a single time. Its antigen is still unknown. This entry belongs to a study of cytomegalovirus exposure and HLA in healthy donors. General observations from the study: A highly shared variant cluster was judged a likely technical artifact. A missense variant in DCLRE1C was later tied to TCR beta V- and J-gene trimming.

PCR was performed using 60 Vbeta and 13 Jbeta primers. Some clones are missing from TCRdb's copy, which holds only in-frame ones; the method was immunoSEQ multiplex PCR. The data show about 130,000 clones, around four fifths seen once. CDR3 length equals 16 residues. J lost 0 bases, V lost 5 bases, and 6 bases had no gene match. In germline, CDR1 is MNHNY, CDR2 SVGAGI (reference sequence). The chain carries TRBV6-6 and TRBJ2-2; 7 bases map to TRBD1. Sequenced sample: PBMCs. This receptor was taken from a woman aged 40 to 50 in good health and CMV-seropositive. The CDR3, as DNA: TGTGCCAGCAGTAACCTCGGGACAGCGAACACCGGGGAGCTGTTTTTT. It specifies CASSNLGTANTGELFF.